This is a list of T cell receptor beta chains from one sample in a study of T-cell memory formation after mild COVID-19. TCRdb recomputed calls from the 5' RACE reads with MiXCR, one row per CDR3 protein. This sample yields roughly 500,000 distinct CDR3 sequences, of which over 20% are seen a single time; about 12% belongs to the top ten. The sequenced sample was PBMCs or a T cell subset sorted from them (not recorded which). All receptors come from an adult woman who had mild COVID-19 (a few samples of this study predate the infection). Cell type and time point are not known. Both conserved end residues are part of each CDR3. D genes are given only for firm matches. The size of a clone is reported for some rows only, either as once, few or many, or as a class for expanded clones.

v_gene	j_gene	d_gene	abundance	CDR3nt	CDR3aa
TRBV7-3	TRBJ1-4	NA	NA	TGTGCCAGCAGCTACCTGGGGGGGGAAACGGAAAAACTGTTTTTT	CASSYLGGETEKLFF
TRBV24-1	TRBJ2-1	NA	once	TGTGCCACCAGTGAGTCGGCTTGGGATGAGCAGTTCTTC	CATSESAWDEQFF
TRBV19	TRBJ2-5	TRBD2	NA	TGTGCCAGTTTAGCGGGGACGGGAGAGACCCAGTACTTC	CASLAGTGETQYF
TRBV6-6	TRBJ1-2	NA	NA	TGTGCCAGCAGTTACTCGGGGAAGGAGTTGGGCTACACCTTC	CASSYSGKELGYTF
TRBV11-2	TRBJ2-3	TRBD2	few	TGTGCCAGCAGCTCCCTGGGGGGGGTCACAGATACGCAGTATTTT	CASSSLGGVTDTQYF
TRBV10-3	TRBJ2-1	TRBD1	NA	TGTGCCATCAGTGAGTCGAGACAGGGGGTCTACAATGAGCAGTTCTTC	CAISESRQGVYNEQFF
TRBV30	TRBJ1-2	NA	few	TGTGCCTGGACCGTGTTGGGGGCGTCTTACTTC	CAWTVLGASYF
TRBV7-9	TRBJ1-2	NA	NA	TGTGCCAGCAGCTTAGAACGGACAGTTTGGGGTTACACCTTC	CASSLERTVWGYTF
TRBV4-1	TRBJ2-7	NA	NA	TGCGCCAGCAGCCAAGGAGAGGGATGGGAGCAGTACTTC	CASSQGEGWEQYF
TRBV4-1	TRBJ1-6	NA	NA	TGCGCCAGCAGCCAAGGAGGCACAGGGTGGGGGTCACCCCTCCACTTT	CASSQGGTGWGSPLHF
TRBV4-3	TRBJ1-1	NA	NA	TGCGCCAGCAGCCAGGGGTGGAGAGAAGCTGAAGCTTTCTTT	CASSQGWREAEAFF
TRBV15	TRBJ2-1	NA	few	TGTGCCACCAGCGGAGAAAACTACAATGAGCAGTTCTTC	CATSGENYNEQFF
TRBV2	TRBJ2-1	NA	few	TGTGCCAGCACCGTCAGGGGGGGACACAATGAGCAGTTCTTC	CASTVRGGHNEQFF
TRBV3-1	TRBJ2-3	NA	few	TGTGCCAGCAGCCAACCTTTTACTAGGAAGGATACGCAGTATTTT	CASSQPFTRKDTQYF
TRBV7-9	TRBJ2-3	NA	many	TGTGCCAGCAGCTTAGCGCCTCCGGGACTCGCCAGGGGCGATACGCAGTATTTT	CASSLAPPGLARGDTQYF
TRBV5-6	TRBJ2-7	NA	NA	TGTGCCAGCAAGGCTGCCGCAGGCTCCTACGAGCAGTACTTC	CASKAAAGSYEQYF